These 2 T cell receptor beta chains were sequenced from one sample in a study of T cells after yellow fever vaccination. TCRdb called the 5' RACE reads again in MiXCR, with one record for every CDR3 protein. The sample includes roughly 300,000 distinct CDR3 sequences, approximately 7% of them seen just once. The source was PBMCs, collected approximately 47 days after the first yellow fever vaccination. The origin of the receptors is a man aged 18 to 30 who received the YFV17D yellow fever vaccine.

This clonotype occurred a few times. Written as DNA, the CDR3 is TGTGCCAGCAGCGTATGGGCGTGGACGGACCTTATGGACACAGATACGCAGTATTTT. Translated: CASSVWAWTDLMDTDTQYF. The V call is TRBV9, the J call TRBJ2-3, with D uncertain. The CDR3 is 19 residues long. Germline CDR1 reads SGDLS; CDR2 reads YYNGEE. Trimming left V 1 base short and J 2 bases short, with 23 bases between. Drawing the rest from reference TRBV9 and TRBJ2-3, the complete variable domain is DSGVTQTPKHLITATGQRVTLRCSPRSGDLSVYWYQQSLDQGLQFLIQYYNGEERAKGNILERFSAQQFPDLHSELNLSSLELGDSALYFCASSVWAWTDLMDTDTQYFGPGTRLTVL.

The chain combines TRBV4-1 with TRBJ2-2, with 10 positions matching TRBD2. The V gene end was trimmed by 2 bases and the J gene end by 3 bases; junction bases not matched to a gene: 3. In germline, CDR1 is MGHRA, CDR2 YSYEKL. CDR3 size: 16 residues. The CDR3, as DNA: TGCGCCAGCAGCCAATCTAGCGGGGGCTACACCGGGGAGCTGTTTTTT. Translation gives CASSQSSGGYTGELFF.